This T cell receptor beta chain emerged from a study of shared clonotypes between healthy human individuals. General study results and limits: In contrast to clonotypes shared by all four donors, non-shared clonotypes had lower generation probabilities. The represented genetic and exposure-history diversity was limited by the small number of donors.

On this clone itself: The target antigen is unknown.

The CDR3 spans 17 residues. V was pared by 5 bases and J by 2 bases, with 11 bases of the junction left unmatched. CDR1 SEHNR and CDR2 FQNEAQ come from the germline V gene (reference sequence). Samples underwent the assay at deep level. TCRdb keeps only in-frame clones here, not all; method: immunoSEQ multiplex PCR. The profile covers 2 million to 2.5 million clones, with nearly 97% appearing a single time and more than 0.1% taken by the ten largest. The clonotype originates from a man younger than 35 in good health. V usage is TRBV7-9 and J usage is TRBJ2-2, with 7 bases fitting TRBD1. The source material was naive CD4+ T cells sorted from blood. The subset was: CD45RA+ positively selected. The CDR3 protein is CASSPVPGQRNTGELFF. The DNA for the CDR3 is TGTGCCAGCAGCCCCGTCCCGGGACAGAGAAACACCGGGGAGCTGTTTTTT.